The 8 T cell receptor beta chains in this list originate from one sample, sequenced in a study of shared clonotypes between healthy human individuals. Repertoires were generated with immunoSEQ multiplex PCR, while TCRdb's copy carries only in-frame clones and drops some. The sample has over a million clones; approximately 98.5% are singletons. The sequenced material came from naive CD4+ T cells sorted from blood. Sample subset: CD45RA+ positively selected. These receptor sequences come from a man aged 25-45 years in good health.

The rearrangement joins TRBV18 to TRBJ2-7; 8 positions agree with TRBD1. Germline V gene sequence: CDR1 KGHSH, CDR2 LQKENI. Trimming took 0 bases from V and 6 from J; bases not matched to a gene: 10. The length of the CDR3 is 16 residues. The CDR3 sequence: CASSPPLPQGGGEQYF. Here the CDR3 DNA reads TGTGCCAGCTCACCACCCTTGCCACAGGGGGGAGGCGAGCAGTACTTC.

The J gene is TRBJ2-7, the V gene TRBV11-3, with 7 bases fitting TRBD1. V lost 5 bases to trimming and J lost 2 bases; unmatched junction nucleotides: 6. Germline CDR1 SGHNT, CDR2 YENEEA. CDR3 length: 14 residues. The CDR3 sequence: CASSPRQGTYEQYF. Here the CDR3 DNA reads TGTGCCAGCAGCCCACGACAGGGAACCTACGAGCAGTACTTC.

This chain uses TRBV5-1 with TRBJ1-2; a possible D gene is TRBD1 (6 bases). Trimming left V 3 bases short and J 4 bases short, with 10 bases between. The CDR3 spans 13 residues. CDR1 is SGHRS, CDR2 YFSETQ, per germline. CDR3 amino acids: CASSSGVGYGYTF. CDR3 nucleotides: TGCGCCAGCAGCTCAGGGGTGGGCTATGGCTACACCTTC. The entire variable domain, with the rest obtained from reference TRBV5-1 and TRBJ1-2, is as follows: KAGVTQTPRYLIKTRGQQVTLSCSPISGHRSVSWYQQTPGQGLQFLFEYFSETQRNKGNFPGRFSGRQFSNSRSEMNVSTLELGDSALYLCASSSGVGYGYTFGSGTRLTVV.

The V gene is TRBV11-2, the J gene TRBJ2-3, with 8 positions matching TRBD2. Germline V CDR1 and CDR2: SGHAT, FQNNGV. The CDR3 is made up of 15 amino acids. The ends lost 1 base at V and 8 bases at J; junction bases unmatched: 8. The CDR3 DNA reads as TGTGCCAGCAGCTTAGCGGGAGGGCCGCTCGGTACGCAGTATTTT. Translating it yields CASSLAGGPLGTQYF.

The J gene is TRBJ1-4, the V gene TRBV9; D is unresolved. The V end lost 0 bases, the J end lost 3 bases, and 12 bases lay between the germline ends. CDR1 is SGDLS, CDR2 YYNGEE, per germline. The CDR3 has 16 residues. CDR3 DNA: TGTGCCAGCAGCGTAGAATCGGGCGGAGCTAATGAAAAACTGTTTTTT. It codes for CASSVESGGANEKLFF.

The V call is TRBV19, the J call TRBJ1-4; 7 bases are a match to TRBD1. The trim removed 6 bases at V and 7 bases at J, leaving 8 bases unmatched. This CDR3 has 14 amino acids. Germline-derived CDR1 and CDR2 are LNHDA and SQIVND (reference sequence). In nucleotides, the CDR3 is TGTGCCAGTAGCCTCAGGGGGATCGGTGAAAAACTGTTTTTT. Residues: CASSLRGIGEKLFF.

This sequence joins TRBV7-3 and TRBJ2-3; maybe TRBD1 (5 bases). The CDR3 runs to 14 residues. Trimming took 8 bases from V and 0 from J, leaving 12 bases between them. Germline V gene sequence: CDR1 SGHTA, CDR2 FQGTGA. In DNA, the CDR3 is TGTGCCAGCGGTAAGGGGCCTAGCACAGATACGCAGTATTTT. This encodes CASGKGPSTDTQYF.

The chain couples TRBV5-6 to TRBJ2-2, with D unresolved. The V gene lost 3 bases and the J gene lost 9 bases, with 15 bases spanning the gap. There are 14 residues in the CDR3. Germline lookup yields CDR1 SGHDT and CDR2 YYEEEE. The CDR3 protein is CASSSQYIGRELFF. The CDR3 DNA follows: TGTGCCAGCAGCTCACAATATATCGGTAGGGAGCTGTTTTTT.